This TCR beta chain appears in the sequencing data of a study of blood T cell repertoires in COVID-19. Per the original methods: Amplifying reference gene primers gave estimates of nucleated cell counts. Sequencing was performed with immunoSEQ multiplex PCR; in TCRdb, only in-frame clones are kept and a portion is missing. D and trimming were read from the DNA, whereas the V and J calls and clone size are those reported in that table. The sample records over 200,000 clones, about 90% being singletons. Sequencing was performed on PBMCs or T cells enriched from blood (not recorded which). This receptor was obtained from a young woman with acute COVID-19.

The CDR3 sequence is CASSPRGGTSGANVLTF. The DNA for the CDR3 is TGTGCCAGCAGCCCCCGCGGAGGGACCTCTGGGGCCAACGTCCTGACTTTC. This chain joins TRBV3-1 (or the pseudogene TRBV3-2) and TRBJ2-6; D may be TRBD2 (6 bases). Trimming cost V 4 bases and J 0 bases, with 13 bases left between them. CDR3 size: 17 residues. The V gene's germline CDR1 is LGHDT and CDR2 YNNKEL (reference sequence).